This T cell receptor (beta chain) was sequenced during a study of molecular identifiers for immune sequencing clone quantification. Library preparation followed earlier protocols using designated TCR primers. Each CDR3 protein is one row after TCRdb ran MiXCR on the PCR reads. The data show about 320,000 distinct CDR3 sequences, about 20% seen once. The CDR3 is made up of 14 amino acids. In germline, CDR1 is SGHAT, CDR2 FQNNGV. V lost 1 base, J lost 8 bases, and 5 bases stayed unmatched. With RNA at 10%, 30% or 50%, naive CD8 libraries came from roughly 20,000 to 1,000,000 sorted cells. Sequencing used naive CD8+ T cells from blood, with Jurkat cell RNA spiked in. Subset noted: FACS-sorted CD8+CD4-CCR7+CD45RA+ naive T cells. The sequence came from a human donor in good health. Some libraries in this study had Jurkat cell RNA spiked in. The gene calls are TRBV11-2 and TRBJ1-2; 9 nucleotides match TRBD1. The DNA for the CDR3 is TGTGCCAGCAGCTTAGCCGGGACAGGGATCGGCTACACCTTC. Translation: CASSLAGTGIGYTF.